This section outlines one T cell receptor (beta chain) sequence together with its context. This sample was taken from a study of blood T cell repertoires in COVID-19. Study context: Samples representing acute and convalescent COVID-19 were sourced from the United States, Italy and Spain. T cells, B-cell-depleted T cells, or PBMCs provided the cDNA or gDNA that served as material.

The CDR3 totals 17 residues. The V segment lost 6 bases and the J segment 4 bases; nucleotides outside the gene matches: 16. Germline CDR1 SGHAT, CDR2 FQNNGV. Participant reports of clinical history set cohort assignment. Using immunoSEQ multiplex PCR, the repertoire was profiled, and TCRdb retains in-frame clones only, with some absent. The sample consists of 400,000 or so clones, about 90% of them appearing once. The sequence was obtained from a man younger than 30 who had recovered from COVID-19. Sequenced input: PBMCs or T cells enriched from blood (not recorded which). The chain has TRBV11-2 and TRBJ2-7; TRBD2 matches at 9 bases. CDR3 sequence: CASRGVGGRALGYEQYF. CDR3 DNA: TGTGCCAGCAGGGGGGTAGGCGGGAGGGCCCTCGGATACGAGCAGTACTTC.